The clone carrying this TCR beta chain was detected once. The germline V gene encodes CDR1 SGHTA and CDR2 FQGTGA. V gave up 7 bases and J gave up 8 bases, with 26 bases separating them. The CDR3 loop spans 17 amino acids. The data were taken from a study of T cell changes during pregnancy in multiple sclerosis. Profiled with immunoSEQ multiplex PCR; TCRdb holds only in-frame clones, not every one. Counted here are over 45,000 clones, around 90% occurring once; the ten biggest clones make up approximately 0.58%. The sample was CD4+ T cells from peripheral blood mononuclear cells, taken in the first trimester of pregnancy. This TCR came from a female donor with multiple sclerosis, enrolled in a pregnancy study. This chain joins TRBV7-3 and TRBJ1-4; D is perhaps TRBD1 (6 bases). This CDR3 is CASTSPTSRADREKLFF. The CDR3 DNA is TGTGCCAGCACCTCTCCAACAAGCCGGGCCGACAGGGAAAAACTGTTTTTT.